Listed here are 29 T cell receptor beta chains from one sample, sequenced in a study of shared clonotypes between healthy human individuals. The data were produced by immunoSEQ multiplex PCR, yet TCRdb's version contains in-frame clones alone and is incomplete. The repertoire consists of more than 1 million clones, with around 82% occurring once and the leading ten covering approximately 0.52%. The source material was memory CD4+ T cells from PBMCs. Subset described: CD45RA-negative fraction. The source of these receptors is a man between 18 and 29 years old in good health. Some clones in this sample may be carry-over from other donors' samples.

The CDR3 spells CSASMGELFF. The CDR3 bases are TGCAGTGCTTCAATGGGGGAGCTGTTTTTT. The gene calls are TRBV20-1 and TRBJ2-2, with no clear D. V shed 5 bases and J shed 8 bases, with 6 bases lying between them. The V gene's germline CDR1 is DFQATT and CDR2 SNEGSKA (reference sequence). This CDR3 spans 10 amino acids.

The chain carries TRBV5-4 and TRBJ2-5, with 8 positions matching TRBD1. V shed 4 bases, J shed 5 bases, and the junction held 7 bases outside the gene matches. The CDR3 covers 14 residues. Germline assignment: CDR1 SGHNT and CDR2 YYREEE (reference sequence). In nucleotides, the CDR3 is TGTGCCAGCAGCCCAGGGGGCATGGGGGAGACCCAGTACTTC. This codes for CASSPGGMGETQYF.

The sample holds one count of this clone. This chain links TRBV5-1 with TRBJ2-2; D is possibly TRBD1 (7 bases). The germline V and J ends were trimmed by 4 bases and 8 bases, with 27 bases remaining between them. This CDR3 is 18 amino acids long. Germline V gives CDR1 SGHRS, CDR2 YFSETQ. This chain's CDR3 is CASSDPLGRGVYRGELFF. The CDR3, as DNA: TGCGCCAGCAGCGACCCCCTCGGCAGGGGGGTGTATAGGGGGGAGCTGTTTTTT.

The chain is built from TRBV5-5 and TRBJ2-1; 7 positions agree with TRBD1. The CDR3 has 14 amino acids. Trimming removed 3 bases from V and 2 bases from J; junction bases left unmatched: 2. The germline V gene encodes CDR1 SGHKS and CDR2 YYEKEE (reference sequence). The CDR3 loop is CASSSGQTYNEQFF. The CDR3, as DNA: TGTGCCAGCAGCTCGGGACAGACCTACAATGAGCAGTTCTTC.

This clone was recorded once. The rearrangement joins TRBV6-1 to TRBJ2-1, with 10 nucleotides matching TRBD2. V was pared by 3 bases and J by 7 bases, with 6 bases of the junction left unmatched. The CDR3 consists of 15 residues. The germline V gene encodes CDR1 MNHNS and CDR2 SASEGT. CDR3 nucleotide sequence: TGTGCCAGCAGTGACCTAGCGGGAGCCAGGAATGAGCAGTTCTTC. This encodes CASSDLAGARNEQFF.

The chain carries TRBV5-1 and TRBJ2-2; D ambiguous. Per germline, CDR1 SGHRS and CDR2 YFSETQ. The V gene lost 4 bases and the J gene lost 3 bases, with 13 bases spanning the gap. This CDR3 has 15 residues. CDR3 region: CASSRTTYDTGELFF. CDR3 bases: TGCGCCAGCAGCCGGACCACGTACGACACCGGGGAGCTGTTTTTT.

The rearrangement joins TRBV5-6 to TRBJ2-5; D ambiguous. Judging by the DNA end, TRBJ2-7 fits better; the J call may be wrong. In germline, CDR1 is SGHDT, CDR2 YYEEEE. The CDR3 sequence is 13 residues long. CDR3 region: CASIPWGTYEQYF. DNA for the CDR3: TGTGCCAGCATCCCATGGGGTACCTACGAGCAGTACTTC.

This chain joins TRBV29-1 and TRBJ2-1; D gene ambiguous. There are 11 residues in the CDR3. Trimming left V 2 bases short and J 9 bases short, with 8 bases between. CDR1 and CDR2 from the germline V gene are SQVTM and ANQGSEA. This CDR3 is CSVESRLEQFF. The CDR3 coding sequence is TGCAGCGTTGAATCTAGACTTGAGCAGTTCTTC.

This clone was seen just once. This chain links TRBV7-2 with TRBJ1-2, with a possible D match to TRBD1 (5 bases). Germline-derived CDR1 and CDR2 are SGHTA and FQGNSA. Trimming cost V 5 bases and J 2 bases, with 9 bases left between them. The CDR3 is 13 residues long. The CDR3, as DNA: TGTGCCAGCAGCCCCTCAGGGAACTATGGCTACACCTTC. Protein product: CASSPSGNYGYTF.

This clone came up many times. The rearrangement uses TRBV21-1 and TRBJ1-2; the D segment call TRBD1 is taken from the table without a DNA check. TRBV21-1 is an annotated pseudogene. The CDR3 consists of 11 residues. This CDR3 is CASRASYGYTF. DNA for the CDR3: TGTGCCAGCAGGGCTTCTTATGGCTACACCTTC.

The genes are TRBV2 and TRBJ2-7, with 10 bases matching TRBD1. Per germline, CDR1 SNHLY and CDR2 FYNNEI. The J segment lost 4 bases and the V segment lost 11 bases, leaving 8 bases of the junction unmatched. The CDR3 spans 13 residues. CDR3: CAGEGTGDYEQYF. In nucleotides, the CDR3 is TGTGCCGGAGAAGGGACAGGGGATTACGAGCAGTACTTC.

The chain combines TRBV5-1 with TRBJ1-3; D not resolved. The CDR3 extends over 15 amino acids. Per the germline V gene, CDR1 is SGHRS and CDR2 is YFSETQ. The germline V and J ends were trimmed by 4 bases and 3 bases, with 14 bases remaining between them. This CDR3 reads CASSPGGHSGNTIYF. In nucleotides, the CDR3 is TGCGCCAGCAGCCCTGGCGGGCACAGTGGAAACACCATATATTTT.

The chain has TRBV4-3 and TRBJ2-1; unclear D gene. Germline loops: CDR1 LGHNA, CDR2 YSLEER. The CDR3 covers 14 residues. V gave up 0 bases and J gave up 15 bases, with 18 bases separating them. The CDR3 sequence is CASSQEFMALSTFF. The DNA for the CDR3 is TGCGCCAGCAGCCAAGAATTTATGGCTTTATCGACGTTCTTC.

This clone has just a few counts. Other DNA sequences in this specimen translate into the identical CDR3. The rearrangement links TRBV7-2 to TRBJ2-3; D is unresolved. Germline V lookup: CDR1 SGHTA, CDR2 FQGNSA. The CDR3 contains 13 residues. V lost 0 bases and J lost 2, with 3 bases in between. CDR3 bases: TGTGCCAGCAGCTTAGCTATCACAGATACGCAGTATTTT. Its translation is CASSLAITDTQYF.

In this sample, this clone turned up once. This chain links TRBV28 with TRBJ1-1; weak D call: TRBD1 (5 bases). The CDR3 contains 15 residues. Germline V gene sequence: CDR1 MDHEN, CDR2 SYDVKM. Between the trimmed V and J ends, which lost 6 bases and 4 bases, there was a span of 18 bases. The CDR3 loop reads CASSQYLPGRTEAFF. Written as DNA, the CDR3 is TGTGCCAGCAGCCAATATCTTCCGGGACGCACTGAAGCTTTCTTT.

This rearrangement joins TRBV5-1 to TRBJ2-2; 10 bases match TRBD1. V shed 4 bases and J 7 bases; nucleotides not matched to a gene: 7. CDR1 SGHRS and CDR2 YFSETQ come from the germline V gene. The CDR3 covers 15 residues. CDR3 region: CASSAGTGAFGELFF. CDR3 bases: TGCGCCAGCAGCGCCGGGACAGGGGCCTTCGGGGAGCTGTTTTTT.

The rearrangement links TRBV27 to TRBJ2-1; 9 bases agree with TRBD2. V lost 7 bases and J lost 4; bases outside the gene matches: 17. The CDR3 covers 18 residues. Germline-derived CDR1 and CDR2 are MNHEY and SMNVEV (reference sequence). As DNA, the CDR3 is TGTGCCAGCACCGAACGAAGTAGCGGGAGAGCTAGATACAATGAGCAGTTCTTC. Protein: CASTERSSGRARYNEQFF.

The chain combines TRBV5-4 with TRBJ2-1; 13 nucleotides align to TRBD2. CDR1 and CDR2 (germline): SGHNT, YYREEE (reference sequence). With 3 bases clipped from V and 7 bases from J, the junction kept 7 bases outside the gene matches. The CDR3 spans 16 residues. CDR3 region: CASSSTSGRGSNEQFF. The DNA of the CDR3 is TGTGCCAGCAGCTCTACTAGCGGGAGGGGGAGTAATGAGCAGTTCTTC.

This clone was picked up a small number of times. The chain is built from TRBV5-6 and TRBJ1-1, with D hard to call. Deletions cut 4 bases from V and 4 bases from J, with 11 bases between. Germline CDR1 SGHDT, CDR2 YYEEEE. The CDR3 sequence is 13 residues long. DNA of the CDR3: TGTGCCAGCAGCCCCAGGCGTCGCACTGAAGCTTTCTTT. Protein: CASSPRRRTEAFF.

The gene calls are TRBV19 and TRBJ1-4; TRBD1 aligns across 7 bases. The germline gives CDR1 LNHDA, CDR2 SQIVND (reference sequence). Germline trimming cut 5 bases from V and 8 bases from J; bases unmatched to any gene: 17. The length of the CDR3 is 17 residues. In DNA form, the CDR3 reads TGTGCCAGTAGTGTCCTAGGAGCGGGCAGGGGGAGCGAAAAACTGTTTTTT. This sequence encodes CASSVLGAGRGSEKLFF.

This chain uses TRBV20-1 with TRBJ2-1; D call uncertain. The CDR3 is made up of 11 amino acids. Trimming took off 6 bases at V and 9 bases at J, with 12 bases between the two ends. The germline V gene encodes CDR1 DFQATT and CDR2 SNEGSKA (reference sequence). The DNA of the CDR3 is TGCAGTGCCCAGCCCCCGGTTGAGCAGTTCTTC. Its translation: CSAQPPVEQFF.

A remark on this clone: Distinct nucleotide sequences in the sample also encode this CDR3. This chain joins TRBV5-1 and TRBJ1-1; D is unresolved. V was clipped by 1 base and J by 1 base, with 5 bases between them. Germline V gene lookup returns CDR1 SGHRS and CDR2 YFSETQ. The CDR3 sequence is 13 residues long. CDR3 loop: CASSLNPNTEAFF. In nucleotides, the CDR3 is TGCGCCAGCAGCTTGAACCCGAACACTGAAGCTTTCTTT. The variable domain in full, completed from reference TRBV5-1 and TRBJ1-1, reads KAGVTQTPRYLIKTRGQQVTLSCSPISGHRSVSWYQQTPGQGLQFLFEYFSETQRNKGNFPGRFSGRQFSNSRSEMNVSTLELGDSALYLCASSLNPNTEAFFGQGTRLTVV.

The chain has TRBV6-1 and TRBJ2-5; D may be TRBD1 (5 bases). Germline V CDR1 and CDR2: MNHNS, SASEGT. Trimming took 8 bases from V and 5 from J, leaving 21 bases between them. The CDR3 spans 15 residues. CDR3 bases: TGTGCCAGCGACGCCCTTGGGCAGGGTGGTGAGACCCAGTACTTC. Protein: CASDALGQGGETQYF.

The chain carries TRBV6-1 and TRBJ2-6; D remains unclear. The CDR3 runs 13 residues. Germline V gene sequence: CDR1 MNHNS, CDR2 SASEGT. The ends were cut back, 5 bases at V and 6 bases at J, with 8 bases in the middle. CDR3 loop: CASSPTTANVLTF. As DNA, the CDR3 is TGTGCCAGCAGTCCCACCACGGCCAACGTCCTGACTTTC.

This clone has a single count. The gene calls are TRBV2 and TRBJ2-2, with TRBD2 identical over 12 bases. J gave up 7 bases and V 6 bases, and 6 bases lay outside the gene matches. In germline, CDR1 is SNHLY, CDR2 FYNNEI. The CDR3 sequence is 15 residues long. CDR3 residues: CASRRLAGAIGELFF. CDR3 DNA sequence: TGTGCCAGCAGACGACTAGCGGGAGCAATCGGGGAGCTGTTTTTT.

The rearrangement links TRBV5-4 to TRBJ1-4; TRBD1 might be the D (6 bases). V gave up 0 bases and J gave up 3 bases, with 9 bases separating them. The CDR3 runs to 15 residues. The germline V gene encodes CDR1 SGHNT and CDR2 YYREEE (reference sequence). As DNA, the CDR3 is TGTGCCAGCAGCTTGGAGGGGGGGGCTAATGAAAAACTGTTTTTT. This gives the protein CASSLEGGANEKLFF.

This chain uses TRBV6-5 with TRBJ2-2; D gene unclear. V lost 7 bases, J lost 5 bases, and 8 bases lay in between. The CDR3 has 12 residues. Germline assignment: CDR1 MNHEY and CDR2 SVGAGI. The CDR3 reads CASNVGTGELFF. CDR3 sequence (DNA): TGTGCCAGCAACGTGGGAACCGGGGAGCTGTTTTTT.

This clone was recorded a few times. The rearrangement uses TRBV10-3 and TRBJ1-2; 8 bases line up with TRBD1. CDR3 length: 16 residues. The trim removed 0 bases at V and 5 bases at J, leaving 8 bases unmatched. Germline CDR1 ENHRY, CDR2 SYGVKD. CDR3 bases: TGTGCCATCAGTGAGTCGAAACAGGGGGTAGTATATGGCTACACCTTC. Its protein is CAISESKQGVVYGYTF.

This rearrangement joins TRBV9 to TRBJ1-4; 9 bases align to TRBD1. The CDR3 length is 14 residues. Germline CDR1 reads SGDLS; CDR2 reads YYNGEE. V shed 3 bases and J 5 bases; nucleotides not matched to a gene: 2. CDR3 in amino acids: CASSAGQGNEKLFF. CDR3 sequence (DNA): TGTGCCAGCAGCGCAGGACAGGGGAATGAAAAACTGTTTTTT. Together with reference TRBV9 and TRBJ1-4, the CDR3 gives the full variable domain: DSGVTQTPKHLITATGQRVTLRCSPRSGDLSVYWYQQSLDQGLQFLIQYYNGEERAKGNILERFSAQQFPDLHSELNLSSLELGDSALYFCASSAGQGNEKLFFGSGTQLSVL.